The clone carrying this T cell receptor beta chain was seen a handful of times. With 5 bases clipped from V and 0 bases from J, the junction kept 11 bases outside the gene matches. From germline, CDR1 is LNHDA and CDR2 SQIVND (reference sequence). The CDR3 runs 18 residues. The data stem from a study of blood T cell repertoires in COVID-19. The wider study: Sources were T cells, B-cell-depleted T cells, or PBMCs; the material itself was cDNA or gDNA.

In the authors' workflow: Reference gene primer amplification gave nucleated cell count estimates. Sequencing was performed with immunoSEQ multiplex PCR; in TCRdb, only in-frame clones are kept and a portion is missing. The V and J calls and clone size come from that table; D and trimming were worked out from the DNA. This table holds 230,000 or so clones, about 79% found once. The chain is built from TRBV19 and TRBJ1-1, with 11 bases aligning to TRBD1. Source material: peripheral blood. The origin of this receptor is a man aged 40-49 years who had recovered from COVID-19. CDR3 sequence reads: CASSLSRDRGFMNTEAFF. The CDR3 DNA reads as TGTGCCAGTAGTCTAAGCCGGGACAGGGGGTTCATGAACACTGAAGCTTTCTTT. Using reference TRBV19 and TRBJ1-1 for the parts outside the CDR3, the full variable domain is DGGITQSPKYLFRKEGQNVTLSCEQNLNHDAMYWYRQDPGQGLRLIYYSQIVNDFQKGDIAEGYSVSREKKESFPLTVTSAQKNPTAFYLCASSLSRDRGFMNTEAFFGQGTRLTVV.